This T cell receptor beta chain was captured in a study of T cell changes during pregnancy in multiple sclerosis. Only in-frame clones appear in the TCRdb table, and some are missing; sequencing was by immunoSEQ multiplex PCR. There are about 58,000 clones in the sample; roughly 89% occur only once, and about 0.5% lies in the top ten. Trimming shortened V by 4 bases and J by 1 base, and 11 bases separated the two germline ends. Germline lookup yields CDR1 KGHSH and CDR2 LQKENI. The CDR3 extends over 15 amino acids. Sequencing was performed on CD4+ T cells from peripheral blood mononuclear cells, taken after pregnancy. The chain combines TRBV18 with TRBJ1-5; D might be TRBD1 (5 bases). The TCR comes from a female donor in good health, enrolled as a control in a pregnancy study. CDR3 bases: TGTGCCAGCTCACTTACAGGAGCAAGCAATCAGCCCCAGCATTTT. Translating it yields CASSLTGASNQPQHF.